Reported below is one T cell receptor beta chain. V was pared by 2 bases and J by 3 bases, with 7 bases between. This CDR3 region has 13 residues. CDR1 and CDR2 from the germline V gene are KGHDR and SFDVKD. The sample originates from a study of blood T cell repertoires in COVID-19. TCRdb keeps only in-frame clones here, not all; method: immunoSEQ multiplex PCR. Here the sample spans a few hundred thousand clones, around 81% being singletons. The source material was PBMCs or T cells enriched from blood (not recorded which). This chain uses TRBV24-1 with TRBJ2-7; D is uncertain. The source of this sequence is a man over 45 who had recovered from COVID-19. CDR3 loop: CATSDSAVYEQYF. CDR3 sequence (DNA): TGTGCCACCAGTGATTCCGCAGTCTACGAGCAGTACTTC.